This T cell receptor (beta chain) was observed in a study of response to subunit inactivated influenza vaccine. The V gene end was trimmed by 4 bases and the J gene end by 4 bases; junction bases not matched to a gene: 3. The germline CDR1 and CDR2 sequences are KGHSH and LQKENI. The CDR3 runs 14 residues. TCRdb used MiXCR to reprocess the RT-PCR reads, holding one entry per CDR3 protein. This sample yields almost 600,000 distinct CDR3 sequences, of which 12% to 15% are seen a single time; 11% belongs to the top ten. In its sample, this clonotype was seen a few times. Its antigen is still unknown. Study observations and caveats: The authors proposed limited new T cell recruitment per seasonal influenza vaccination.

The starting material was PBMCs from blood, obtained about 13 days after vaccination. The V and J genes are TRBV18 and TRBJ1-5, with TRBD1 matching 8 bases. The clonotype comes from a man aged 50-60 years who received an inactivated influenza vaccine. The CDR3 nucleotides are TGTGCCAGCTCACGGGGGACAGGTAATCAGCCCCAGCATTTT. Translated, it gives CASSRGTGNQPQHF. The whole variable domain, remainder taken from reference TRBV18 and TRBJ1-5, is NAGVMQNPRHLVRRRGQEARLRCSPMKGHSHVYWYRQLPEEGLKFMVYLQKENIIDESGMPKERFSAEFPKEGPSILRIQQVVRGDSAAYFCASSRGTGNQPQHFGDGTRLSIL.